A selection of T cell receptor beta chains follows, all from one sample in a study of cytomegalovirus exposure and HLA in healthy donors. Profiled with immunoSEQ multiplex PCR; TCRdb holds only in-frame clones, not every one. The data hold some 150,000 clones, with approximately 79% observed a single time. The sequenced sample was PBMCs. These TCRs come from a middle-aged man in good health and CMV-seropositive. The CDR3 runs from the conserved cysteine through the conserved F or W. The D gene is left open where the match is weak. Expanded clones are given a class, and other clones once, few, many or no size at all.

V,D,J,size,CDR3,DNA
TRBV11-3,-,TRBJ2-7,-,CASSHLDRRIHEQYF,TGTGCCAGCAGCCACCTCGACAGAAGGATCCACGAGCAGTACTTC
TRBV6-1,TRBD1,TRBJ2-5,-,CASSGRDRYLETQYF,TGTGCCAGCAGTGGCCGGGACAGGTATTTGGAGACCCAGTACTTC
TRBV11-2,TRBD2,TRBJ2-1,-,CASSPGLAGLNEQFF,TGTGCCAGCAGTCCCGGACTAGCGGGACTCAATGAGCAGTTCTTC
TRBV5-1,-,TRBJ1-6,-,CASSRDGEINSPLHF,TGCGCCAGCAGCCGCGATGGTGAGATTAATTCACCCCTCCACTTT
TRBV7-6,-,TRBJ2-5,once,CASSFLSGQETQYF,TGTGCCAGCAGCTTCCTATCAGGACAAGAGACCCAGTACTTC
TRBV7-8,-,TRBJ2-2,-,CASRARDLHTGELFF,TGTGCCAGCAGAGCCCGGGACTTACACACCGGGGAGCTGTTTTTT
TRBV6-5,-,TRBJ1-1,-,CASSPQGTEAFF,TGTGCCAGCAGCCCACAGGGCACTGAAGCTTTCTTT
TRBV11-3,TRBD2,TRBJ2-3,-,CASSRLAGINTDTQYF,TGTGCCAGCAGCCGACTAGCGGGGATTAACACAGATACGCAGTATTTT
TRBV18,-,TRBJ2-7,-,CASSPGNAYEQYF,TGTGCCAGCTCACCCGGGAACGCCTACGAGCAGTACTTC
TRBV7-6,-,TRBJ2-3,-,CASSPRGGTSDTQYF,TGTGCCAGCAGCCCCAGAGGCGGGACCTCAGATACGCAGTATTTT
TRBV5-5,-,TRBJ2-7,once,CASSSHTGSSYEQYF,TGTGCCAGCAGCTCGCACACCGGGAGCTCCTACGAGCAGTACTTC